These 16 T cell receptor beta chains share one sample of origin, sequenced in a study of blood T cell repertoires in COVID-19. Here immunoSEQ multiplex PCR was the method, and the copy in TCRdb shows in-frame clones only, minus some. The sample records 230,000 or so clones, 80% to 85% being singletons. The sample was peripheral blood. These TCRs come from a man over 45 with active or convalescent COVID-19.

This rearrangement joins TRBV15 to TRBJ2-5, with 8 nucleotides matching TRBD1. V lost 3 bases to trimming and J lost 7 bases; unmatched junction nucleotides: 7. Germline CDR1 LNHNV, CDR2 YYDKDF (reference sequence). The CDR3 length is 14 residues. The CDR3 is CATSSEGQGRTQYF. The CDR3 DNA is TGTGCCACCAGCAGTGAAGGACAGGGTAGGACCCAGTACTTC.

The rearrangement uses TRBV5-1 and TRBJ1-1; no clear D gene. CDR1 is SGHRS, CDR2 YFSETQ, per germline. V was cut by 1 base and J by 2 bases, with 6 bases left in between. This CDR3 has 13 amino acids. CDR3 DNA: TGCGCCAGCAGCTTGTCCCTTAACACTGAAGCTTTCTTT. Translated, it gives CASSLSLNTEAFF.

The chain carries TRBV2 and TRBJ1-4, with TRBD1 as a possible D gene (5 bases). Trimming pared 7 bases from V and 6 bases from J, leaving 18 bases between. CDR1 and CDR2 from the germline V gene are SNHLY and FYNNEI. This CDR3 is built from 15 residues. The CDR3 loop is CASMTGGGIYEKLFF. CDR3 sequence (DNA): TGTGCCAGCATGACCGGCGGGGGTATTTATGAAAAACTGTTTTTT. Drawing the rest from reference TRBV2 and TRBJ1-4, the complete variable domain is EPEVTQTPSHQVTQMGQEVILRCVPISNHLYFYWYRQILGQKVEFLVSFYNNEISEKSEIFDDQFSVERPDGSNFTLKIRSTKLEDSAMYFCASMTGGGIYEKLFFGSGTQLSVL.

CDR3: CASRDDRAARGYTF. The CDR3 region has the DNA TGTGCCAGCAGGGACGACAGGGCGGCTCGTGGCTACACCTTC. V and J are TRBV28 and TRBJ1-2, with 7 bases aligning to TRBD1. This CDR3 is built from 14 residues. Germline V gene lookup returns CDR1 MDHEN and CDR2 SYDVKM. Trimming removed 6 bases from V and 7 bases from J; junction bases left unmatched: 11.

V gene TRBV4-1 combines with J gene TRBJ2-1; 8 bases align to TRBD2. This CDR3 contains 14 residues. Per the germline V gene, CDR1 is MGHRA and CDR2 is YSYEKL. The V and J ends lost 3 bases and 7 bases, in that order; junction bases with no gene match: 5. As DNA, the CDR3 is TGCGCCAGCAGCCACCCCGGGGGGGTTAATGAGCAGTTCTTC. Amino acids: CASSHPGGVNEQFF.

For this clone: This may arise from a read error, as a much more abundant clone is one base away. CDR3 sequence: CASSLPGQGSEKLFF. The CDR3 DNA reads as TGTGCCAGCAGCTTGCCGGGACAGGGAAGTGAAAAACTGTTTTTT. The chain combines TRBV7-9 with TRBJ1-4; 9 bases fit TRBD1. The germline V gene has CDR1 SEHNR and CDR2 FQNEAQ (reference sequence). The CDR3 has 15 amino acids. V lost 3 bases to trimming and J lost 7 bases; unmatched junction nucleotides: 6.

The V gene is TRBV7-8, the J gene TRBJ1-2; unclear D gene. The CDR3 extends over 16 amino acids. V lost 5 bases and J 4 bases, leaving 20 bases between the germline ends. The V gene's germline CDR1 is SGHVS and CDR2 FQNEAQ. The CDR3 here is CASSLPEQPEGYGYTF. The CDR3 DNA is TGTGCCAGCAGCCTCCCCGAACAGCCGGAGGGCTATGGCTACACCTTC.

The chain recombines TRBV15 with TRBJ2-3, with D possibly matching TRBD2 (5 bases). Germline V CDR1 and CDR2: LNHNV, YYDKDF (reference sequence). The CDR3 length is 13 residues. V shed 4 bases and J shed 5 bases, with 10 bases lying between them. The CDR3 loop is CATSKERVDTQYF. For the CDR3, the DNA is TGTGCCACCAGCAAGGAGAGGGTAGATACGCAGTATTTT.

The chain employs TRBV27 and TRBJ2-5; tentative D call: TRBD2 (6 bases). Germline V gene data show CDR1 as MNHEY and CDR2 as SMNVEV (reference sequence). The length of the CDR3 is 15 residues. Trimming took 6 bases from V and 0 from J, leaving 14 bases between them. CDR3 bases: TGTGCCAGCAGACCCACCCCGGGGGACCAAGAGACCCAGTACTTC. Its protein is CASRPTPGDQETQYF.

The genes are TRBV4-2 and TRBJ2-7; 7 bases match TRBD2. Germline V gene sequence: CDR1 LGHNA, CDR2 YNFKEQ. The J segment lost 6 bases and the V segment lost 0 bases, leaving 11 bases of the junction unmatched. This CDR3 region has 16 residues. CDR3 DNA: TGTGCCAGCAGCCAAGAGACCAGCGGGGTACCCGGCGAGCAGTACTTC. Amino acids: CASSQETSGVPGEQYF.

This rearrangement joins TRBV10-2 to TRBJ1-1, with TRBD1 as a possible D gene (5 bases). The CDR3 is 12 amino acids. V lost 6 bases to trimming and J lost 6 bases, with 11 bases between them. In germline, CDR1 is WSHSY, CDR2 SAAADI. The CDR3 nucleotides are TGCGCCAGCAGGACCGACAGCCCTGAAGCTTTCTTT. It is translated as CASRTDSPEAFF.

CDR3 sequence (DNA): TGTGCTAGTGGTTTGGGGGACTACGATCAGCCCCAGCATTTT. Protein product: CASGLGDYDQPQHF. This rearrangement joins TRBV12-5 to TRBJ1-5, with D maybe TRBD1 (5 bases). CDR1 and CDR2 (germline): LGHNT, FRNRAP. The ends were cut back, 1 base at V and 5 bases at J, with 9 bases in the middle. CDR3 size: 14 residues.

The chain is built from TRBV10-3 and TRBJ1-5; D remains unclear. Germline assignment: CDR1 ENHRY and CDR2 SYGVKD. The CDR3 is 13 amino acids. With 0 bases removed from V and 4 bases from J, the gap between germline ends came to 4 bases. CDR3 sequence reads: CAISESFNQPQHF. CDR3 nucleotides: TGTGCCATCAGTGAGTCCTTTAATCAGCCCCAGCATTTT.

The J gene is TRBJ2-3, the V gene TRBV6-6; D is uncertain. This CDR3 region has 15 residues. V was trimmed by 0 bases and J by 3 bases, leaving 10 bases between them. CDR1 is MNHNY, CDR2 SVGAGI, per germline (reference sequence). In DNA, the CDR3 is TGTGCCAGCAGTTACTCGCCGGGTGGGACAGATACGCAGTATTTT. It yields the protein CASSYSPGGTDTQYF.

CDR3 DNA: TGTGCCAGCAGCCAAGATGGTAGCTATGGCTACACCTTC. Translated: CASSQDGSYGYTF. The chain employs TRBV3-1 (or the pseudogene TRBV3-2) and TRBJ1-2; D is undetermined. Germline lookup yields CDR1 LGHDT and CDR2 YNNKEL (reference sequence). Trimming took off 0 bases at V and 4 bases at J, with 6 bases between the two ends. The CDR3 contains 13 residues.

The V call is TRBV13, the J call TRBJ2-1, with D perhaps TRBD2 (5 bases). Trimming removed 5 bases at V and 7 bases at J, with 9 bases between. Germline V gene sequence: CDR1 PRHDT, CDR2 FYEKMQ (reference sequence). This CDR3 has 12 residues. DNA for the CDR3: TGTGCCAGCAGCACCACTAGGAATGAGCAGTTCTTC. It specifies CASSTTRNEQFF.